This TCR beta chain derives from a study of CD8 T cells in ankylosing spondylitis (dated by TCRdb to 2016 to 2017). As for the study more broadly: The study profiled T cell receptor beta repertoires in healthy donors and ankylosing spondylitis patients to find disease-linked TCR variants. The whole study cohort included over a hundred healthy donors and about two dozen ankylosing spondylitis patients. Samples of peripheral blood were taken, and for ankylosing spondylitis patients, synovial fluid was collected as well.

Study-level results and caveats: Some of the motif variants had been reported before in the synovial fluid and blood of reactive arthritis patients, a finding that suggests common disease-initiation mechanisms. In peripheral blood, the disease-linked clones were found at relatively low frequencies and had a CD8+ phenotype. Significant enrichment of the disease-linked clones was reported in matched synovial fluid samples from ankylosing spondylitis patients. A TCR beta motif of about 8 highly homologous amino acid variants appeared characteristic of blood from ankylosing spondylitis patients.

As concerns this clonotype: Its recognized antigen is unknown. Nothing much larger sits one base from this clone, and base qualities are not available.

Relative to germline, V is missing 6 bases and J is missing 3 bases, with 6 bases of the junction outside any gene match. Counted from cysteine to phenylalanine, this CDR3 has 15 amino acids. Of the read, only the CDR3 DNA is kept; its 45 bases are in frame from base 1. Reading the germline V gene (reference sequence) gives CDR1 SEHNR and CDR2 FQNEAQ. TCRdb records Illumina HiSeq 2500 as the sequencer. Quantitative 5'-RACE with molecular barcodes was used to prepare TCR beta libraries. As for the authors' bioinformatics: To identify disease-linked TCR variants, a new computational method was used, one built on a probabilistic model of VDJ rearrangement. TCRdb passed the public sequencing reads through fastp at Q25 and MiXCR, retaining productive beta sequences. Each record represents a unique CDR3 protein, reported with the most common genes and DNA among its rows. The V and J calls were determined by TCRdb, not by the authors. Present in this sample are under 450,000 distinct CDR3 sequences, 15% to 20% of which were seen just once. 1% of the sample belongs to the ten largest clones.

This chain joins TRBV7-9 to TRBJ2-7; the central 12 bases match TRBD1. This clonotype originated in a male donor with ankylosing spondylitis. The sample was blood, either unsorted or a sorted T cell fraction (not recorded which). The CDR3 corresponds to CASSTGTGGFYEQYF. The bases are TGTGCCAGCAGTACCGGGACAGGGGGCTTCTACGAGCAGTACTTC.